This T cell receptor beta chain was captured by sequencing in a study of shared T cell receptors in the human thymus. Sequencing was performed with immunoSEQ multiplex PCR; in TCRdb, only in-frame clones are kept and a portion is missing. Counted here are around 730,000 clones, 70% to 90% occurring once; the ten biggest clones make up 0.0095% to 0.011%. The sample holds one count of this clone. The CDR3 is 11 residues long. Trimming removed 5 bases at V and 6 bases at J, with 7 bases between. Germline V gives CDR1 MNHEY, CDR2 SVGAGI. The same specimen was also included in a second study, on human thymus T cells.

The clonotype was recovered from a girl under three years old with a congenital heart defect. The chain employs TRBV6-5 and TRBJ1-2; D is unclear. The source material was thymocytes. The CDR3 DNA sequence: TGTGCCAGCAGTGGAGGTCATGGCTACACCTTC. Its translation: CASSGGHGYTF.